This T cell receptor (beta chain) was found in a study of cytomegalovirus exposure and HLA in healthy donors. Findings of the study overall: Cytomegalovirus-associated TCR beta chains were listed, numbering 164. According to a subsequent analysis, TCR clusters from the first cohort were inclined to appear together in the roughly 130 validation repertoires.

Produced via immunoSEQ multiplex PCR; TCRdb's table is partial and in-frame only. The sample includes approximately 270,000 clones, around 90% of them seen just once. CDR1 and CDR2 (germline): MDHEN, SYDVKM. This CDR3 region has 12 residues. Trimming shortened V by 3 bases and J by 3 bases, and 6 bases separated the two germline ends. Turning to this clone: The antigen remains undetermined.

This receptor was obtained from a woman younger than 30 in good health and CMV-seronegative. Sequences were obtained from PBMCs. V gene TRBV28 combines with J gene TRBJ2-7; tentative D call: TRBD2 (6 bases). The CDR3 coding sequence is TGTGCCAGCAGTTTGCGGGGCTACGAGCAGTACGTC. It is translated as CASSLRGYEQYV.